This TCR beta chain is from a study of molecular identifiers for immune sequencing clone quantification. About the research overall: The replicates split RNA from roughly 18,000 or 92,000 naive CD8 cells five ways and sequenced four.

This clonotype has a count of ten or more. What it binds is not known. RNA fractions of 10%, 30% or 50% and roughly 19,000 to 1,100,000 sorted cells were the source of naive CD8 libraries. Study findings and constraints: Spiked-in Jurkat TCR RNA corresponding to one cell was reported as detectable against approximately 900,000 naive cells.

It was with previously described methods and listed TCR primers that bulk TCR libraries were made. Via MiXCR, TCRdb re-called the PCR reads, giving one row per CDR3 protein. The sample lists about 640,000 distinct CDR3 sequences; 15% to 20% were seen once. V was clipped by 7 bases and J by 2 bases, with 20 bases between them. The CDR3 extends over 17 amino acids. CDR1 is MNHNS and CDR2 is SASEGT in the germline V gene. Material for sequencing was naive CD8+ T cells from blood, with Jurkat cell RNA spiked in. Subset given: FACS-sorted CD8+CD4-CCR7+CD45RA+ naive T cells. This clonotype originated in a human donor in good health. Some libraries in this study had Jurkat cell RNA spiked in. This chain joins TRBV6-1 and TRBJ2-2, with D tentatively TRBD1 (5 bases). The CDR3, as DNA: TGTGCCAGCACCCCCATCCAGGGCTCTTCCAACACCGGGGAGCTGTTTTTT. Its protein product is CASTPIQGSSNTGELFF.